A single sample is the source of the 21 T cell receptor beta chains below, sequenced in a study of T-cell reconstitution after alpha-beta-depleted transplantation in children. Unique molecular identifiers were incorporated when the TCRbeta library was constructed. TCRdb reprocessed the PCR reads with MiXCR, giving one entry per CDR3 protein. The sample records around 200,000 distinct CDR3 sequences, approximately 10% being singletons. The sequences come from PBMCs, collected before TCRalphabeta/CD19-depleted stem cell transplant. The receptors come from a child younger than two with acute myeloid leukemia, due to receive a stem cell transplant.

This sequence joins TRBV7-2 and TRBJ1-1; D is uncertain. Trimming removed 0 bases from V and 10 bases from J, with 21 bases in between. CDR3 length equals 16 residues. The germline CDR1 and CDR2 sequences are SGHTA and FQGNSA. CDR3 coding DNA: TGTGCCAGCAGCTTAGCGCTTCAACCAACCAACTTGGGAGCTTTCTTT. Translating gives CASSLALQPTNLGAFF.

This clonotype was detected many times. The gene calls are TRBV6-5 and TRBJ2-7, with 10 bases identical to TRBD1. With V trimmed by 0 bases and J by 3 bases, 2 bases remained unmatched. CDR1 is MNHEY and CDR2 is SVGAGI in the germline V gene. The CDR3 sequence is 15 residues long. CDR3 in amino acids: CASSYSRTGGYEQYF. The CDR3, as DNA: TGTGCCAGCAGTTACTCGAGGACAGGGGGCTACGAGCAGTACTTC.

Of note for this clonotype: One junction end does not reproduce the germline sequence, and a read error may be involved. In nucleotides, the CDR3 is TGTGCCAGCAGCTTGGGGACTAGCGGGAGGGTGCTCTTC. Protein sequence: CASSLGTSGRVLF. This rearrangement joins TRBV11-2 to TRBJ2-1, with 16 bases matching TRBD2. The germline V gene encodes CDR1 SGHAT and CDR2 FQNNGV. This CDR3 has 13 amino acids.

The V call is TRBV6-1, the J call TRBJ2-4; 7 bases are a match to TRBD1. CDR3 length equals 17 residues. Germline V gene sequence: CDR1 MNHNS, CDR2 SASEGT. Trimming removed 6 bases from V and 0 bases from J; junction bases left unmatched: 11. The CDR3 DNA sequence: TGTGCCAGCAGAGGACTTACAGGGGATATAGCCAAAAACATTCAGTACTTC. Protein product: CASRGLTGDIAKNIQYF.

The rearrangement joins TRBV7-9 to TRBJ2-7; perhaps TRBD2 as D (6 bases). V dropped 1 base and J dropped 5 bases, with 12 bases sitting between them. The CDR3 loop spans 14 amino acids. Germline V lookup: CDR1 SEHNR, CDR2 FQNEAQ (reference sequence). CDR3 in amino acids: CASSLDQGGDEQYF. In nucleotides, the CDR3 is TGTGCCAGCAGCTTAGATCAGGGCGGGGACGAGCAGTACTTC.

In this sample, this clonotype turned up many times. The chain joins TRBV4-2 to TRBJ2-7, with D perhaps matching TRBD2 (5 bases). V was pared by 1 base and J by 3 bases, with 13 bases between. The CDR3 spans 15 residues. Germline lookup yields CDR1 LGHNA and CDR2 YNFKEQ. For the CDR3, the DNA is TGTGCCAGCAGCCAAGCCAGAGCGGTACGCTACGAGCAGTACTTC. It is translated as CASSQARAVRYEQYF.

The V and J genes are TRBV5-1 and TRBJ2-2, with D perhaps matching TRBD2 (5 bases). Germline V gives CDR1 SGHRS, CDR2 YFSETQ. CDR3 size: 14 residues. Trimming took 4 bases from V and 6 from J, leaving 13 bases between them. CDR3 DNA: TGCGCCAGCAGCCTGGGTGGAGGCGCCGGGGAGCTGTTTTTT. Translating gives CASSLGGGAGELFF.

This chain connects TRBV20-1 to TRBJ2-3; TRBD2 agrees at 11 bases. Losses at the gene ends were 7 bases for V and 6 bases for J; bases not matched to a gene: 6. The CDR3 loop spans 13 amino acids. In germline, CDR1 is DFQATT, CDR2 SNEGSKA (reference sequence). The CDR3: CSGPASGRDTQYF. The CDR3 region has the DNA TGCAGTGGCCCGGCTAGCGGGAGGGATACGCAGTATTTT.

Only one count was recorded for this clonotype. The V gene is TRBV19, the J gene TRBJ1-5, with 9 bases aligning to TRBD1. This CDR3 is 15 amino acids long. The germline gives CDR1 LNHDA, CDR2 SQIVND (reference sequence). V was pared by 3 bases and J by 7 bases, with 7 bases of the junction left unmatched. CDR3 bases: TGTGCCAGTAGTATGGGAAGGACAGGGGTCCAGCCCCAGCATTTT. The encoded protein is CASSMGRTGVQPQHF.

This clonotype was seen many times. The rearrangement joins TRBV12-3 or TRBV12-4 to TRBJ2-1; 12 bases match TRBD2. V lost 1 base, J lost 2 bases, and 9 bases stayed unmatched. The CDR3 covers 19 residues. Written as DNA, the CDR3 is TGTGCCAGCAGTTTAGTTCCCCTACTAGCGGGAGGAACCTACAATGAGCAGTTCTTC. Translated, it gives CASSLVPLLAGGTYNEQFF.

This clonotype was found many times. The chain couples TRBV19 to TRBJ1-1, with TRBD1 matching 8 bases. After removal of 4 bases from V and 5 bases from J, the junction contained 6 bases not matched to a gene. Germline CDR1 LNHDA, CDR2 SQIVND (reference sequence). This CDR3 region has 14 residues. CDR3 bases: TGTGCCAGTAGTACCGACAGGGGTGGAACTGAAGCTTTCTTT. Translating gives CASSTDRGGTEAFF.

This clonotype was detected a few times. Written as DNA, the CDR3 is TGTGCCAGCAGTTACTCCTGGGGCAGTCTCTACGAGCAGTACTTC. It encodes CASSYSWGSLYEQYF. The rearrangement links TRBV6-5 to TRBJ2-7; D perhaps matches TRBD1 (5 bases). The germline gives CDR1 MNHEY, CDR2 SVGAGI. The V end lost 0 bases, the J end lost 3 bases, and 12 bases lay between the germline ends. This CDR3 is built from 15 residues.

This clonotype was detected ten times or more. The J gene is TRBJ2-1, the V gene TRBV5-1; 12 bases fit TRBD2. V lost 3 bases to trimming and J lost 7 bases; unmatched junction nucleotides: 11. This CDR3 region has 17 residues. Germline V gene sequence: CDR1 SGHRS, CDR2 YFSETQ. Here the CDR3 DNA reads TGCGCCAGCAGCTCTGGACTAGCGGGGTTACTAGAAAATGAGCAGTTCTTC. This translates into CASSSGLAGLLENEQFF.

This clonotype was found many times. CDR3 protein: CASISDRGGTEAFF. For the CDR3, the DNA is TGTGCCAGCATTTCGGACAGGGGAGGCACTGAAGCTTTCTTT. V is TRBV12-3 or TRBV12-4 and J is TRBJ1-1, with TRBD1 identical over 9 bases. This CDR3 contains 14 residues. V lost 7 bases, J lost 4 bases, and 7 bases stayed unmatched.

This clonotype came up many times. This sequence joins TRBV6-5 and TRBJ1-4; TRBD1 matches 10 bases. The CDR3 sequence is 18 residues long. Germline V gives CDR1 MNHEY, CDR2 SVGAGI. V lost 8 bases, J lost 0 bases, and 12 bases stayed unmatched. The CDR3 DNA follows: TGTGCCAGCCCCAATAACGACAGGGGGCGAGCAACTAATGAAAAACTGTTTTTT. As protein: CASPNNDRGRATNEKLFF.

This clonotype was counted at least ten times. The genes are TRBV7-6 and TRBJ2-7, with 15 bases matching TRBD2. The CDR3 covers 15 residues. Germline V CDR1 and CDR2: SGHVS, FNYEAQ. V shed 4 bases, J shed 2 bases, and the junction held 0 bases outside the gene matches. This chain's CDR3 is CASSWTSGRAYEQYF. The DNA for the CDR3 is TGTGCCAGCAGCTGGACTAGCGGGAGGGCCTACGAGCAGTACTTC.

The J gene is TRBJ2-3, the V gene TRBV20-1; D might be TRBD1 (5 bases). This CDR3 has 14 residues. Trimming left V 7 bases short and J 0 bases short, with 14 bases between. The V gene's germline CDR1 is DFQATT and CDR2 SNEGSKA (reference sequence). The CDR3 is CSVPQASSTDTQYF. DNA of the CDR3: TGCAGTGTACCACAGGCGTCTAGCACAGATACGCAGTATTTT.

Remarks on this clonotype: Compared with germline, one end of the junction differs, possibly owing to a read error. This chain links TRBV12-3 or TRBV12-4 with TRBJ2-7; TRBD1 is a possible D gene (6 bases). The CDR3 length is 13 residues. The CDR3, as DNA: TGTGCCAGCACCCTCCGAGGGGGTTGCGAGCGGTACTTC. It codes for CASTLRGGCERYF.

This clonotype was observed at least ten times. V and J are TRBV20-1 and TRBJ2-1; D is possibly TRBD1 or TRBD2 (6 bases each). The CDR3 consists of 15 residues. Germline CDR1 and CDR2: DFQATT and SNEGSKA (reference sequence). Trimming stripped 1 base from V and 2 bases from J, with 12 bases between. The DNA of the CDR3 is TGCAGTGCTAGAGGCTTCGGGGGCCCCTACAATGAGCAGTTCTTC. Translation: CSARGFGGPYNEQFF.

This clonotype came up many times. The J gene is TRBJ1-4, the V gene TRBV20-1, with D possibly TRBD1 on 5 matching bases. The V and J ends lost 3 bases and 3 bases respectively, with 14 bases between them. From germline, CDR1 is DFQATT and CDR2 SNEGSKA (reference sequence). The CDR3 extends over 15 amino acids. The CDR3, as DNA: TGCAGTGCTAGGGGGTTCAGGGCTCCTAATGAAAAACTGTTTTTT. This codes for CSARGFRAPNEKLFF.

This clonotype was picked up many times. CDR3 loop: CASSLLAGSSYEQYF. DNA of the CDR3: TGTGCCAGCAGCTTACTAGCGGGGAGCTCCTACGAGCAGTACTTC. The rearrangement joins TRBV5-5 to TRBJ2-7; 10 positions agree with TRBD2. CDR1 and CDR2 from the germline V gene are SGHKS and YYEKEE (reference sequence). V was clipped by 2 bases and J by 0 bases; unmatched bases: 2. This CDR3 is 15 amino acids long.